Below are 5 T cell receptor beta chains sequenced from a single sample in a study of shared clonotypes between healthy human individuals. Method: immunoSEQ multiplex PCR; TCRdb's copy keeps in-frame clones and lacks some. The sample has around 720,000 clones, around three quarters seen once; the top ten hold 1.5% to 2%. The sequenced sample consisted of memory CD4+ T cells sorted from blood. This sample's subset: CD45RA-negative fraction. These receptors were obtained from a woman between 25 and 40 years old in good health.

This clone appeared a single time. A much bigger clone sits one base away, suggesting this may be a read error. Distinct nucleotide sequences in the sample also encode this CDR3. V usage is TRBV7-2 and J usage is TRBJ2-7, with 13 bases aligning to TRBD2. The germline CDR1 and CDR2 sequences are SGHTA and FQGNSA. V gave up 5 bases and J gave up 2 bases; unmatched junction bases: 3. CDR3 size: 15 residues. CDR3 sequence: CASSLGLAGTYEQYF. The CDR3 nucleotides read TGTGCCAGCAGCCTGGGACTAGCGGGAACCTACGAGCAGTACTTC.

This sequence joins TRBV28 and TRBJ1-5; D not certain. The CDR3 runs to 15 residues. Germline V gene data show CDR1 as MDHEN and CDR2 as SYDVKM. The ends were cut back, 7 bases at V and 0 bases at J, with 13 bases in the middle. CDR3 protein: CASIESGSSNQPQHF. CDR3 nucleotides: TGTGCCAGCATCGAGTCGGGTAGTAGCAATCAGCCCCAGCATTTT.

The chain has TRBV7-8 and TRBJ2-6; D is uncertain. Looked up from germline, CDR1 is SGHVS and CDR2 is FQNEAQ. This CDR3 comprises 17 residues. V lost 5 bases to trimming and J lost 5 bases, with 19 bases between them. CDR3 nucleotides: TGTGCCAGCAGCCCAAGTAACCCACAAAGTCGGGCCAACGTCCTGACTTTC. It encodes CASSPSNPQSRANVLTF.

This chain joins TRBV6-5 and TRBJ2-1; tentative D call: TRBD2 (6 bases). Trimming cost V 4 bases and J 9 bases, with 16 bases left between them. In germline, CDR1 is MNHEY, CDR2 SVGAGI. This CDR3 region has 14 residues. CDR3 in DNA: TGTGCCAGCAGTTGGAGGGAGCCACGCCCTGAGCAGTTCTTC. Amino acids: CASSWREPRPEQFF.

This rearrangement joins TRBV7-9 to TRBJ2-1; TRBD2 matches 7 bases. This CDR3 comprises 19 residues. From germline, CDR1 is SEHNR and CDR2 FQNEAQ (reference sequence). Trimming took 1 base from V and 6 from J; bases not matched to a gene: 18. CDR3 region: CASSLVSLADSWRGNEQFF. CDR3 DNA sequence: TGTGCCAGCAGCTTAGTTAGCCTAGCGGACTCCTGGCGGGGCAATGAGCAGTTCTTC.